This TCR beta chain was profiled in a study of cytomegalovirus exposure and HLA in healthy donors. Study results and limitations: A highly shared variant cluster was judged a likely technical artifact.

Use of 60 Vbeta and 13 Jbeta primers characterized the PCR. In the study's own analysis: Unique TCR beta chains totaled some 80 million in a later count, with 8.5 million to 12 million of them shared. Only in-frame clones appear in the TCRdb table, and some are missing; sequencing was by immunoSEQ multiplex PCR. V and J calls and clone size are those listed in that table; D and trimming were worked out from the DNA. This sample has about 150,000 clones, with 84% found just once. These donors counted as nominally healthy when sampled, but unrecorded immune exposures were likely. Note on this clone: The antigen remains undetermined.

This TCR was recovered from a man aged 50-59 years in good health and CMV-seropositive. Sequencing was performed on PBMCs.

This CDR3 reads CASNPTRDTEAFF. In DNA, the CDR3 is TGTGCCAGCAACCCGACACGAGACACTGAAGCTTTCTTT. The chain combines TRBV2 with TRBJ1-1; no firm D call. V shed 7 bases and J shed 3 bases, with 12 bases lying between them. This CDR3 has 13 amino acids. Germline values: CDR1 SNHLY, CDR2 FYNNEI.